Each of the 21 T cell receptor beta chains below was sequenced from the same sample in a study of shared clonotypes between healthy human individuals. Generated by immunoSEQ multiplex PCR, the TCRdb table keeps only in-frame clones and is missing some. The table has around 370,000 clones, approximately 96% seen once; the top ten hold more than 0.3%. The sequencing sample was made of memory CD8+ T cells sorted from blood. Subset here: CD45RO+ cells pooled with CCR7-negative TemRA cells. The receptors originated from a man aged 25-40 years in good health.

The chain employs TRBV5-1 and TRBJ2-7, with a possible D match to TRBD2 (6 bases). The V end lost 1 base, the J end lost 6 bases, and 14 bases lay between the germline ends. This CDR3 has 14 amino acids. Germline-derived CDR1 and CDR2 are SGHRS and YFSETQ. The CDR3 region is CASSLSTSLSEQYF. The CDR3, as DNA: TGCGCCAGCAGCTTGTCGACTAGTCTCTCCGAGCAGTACTTC.

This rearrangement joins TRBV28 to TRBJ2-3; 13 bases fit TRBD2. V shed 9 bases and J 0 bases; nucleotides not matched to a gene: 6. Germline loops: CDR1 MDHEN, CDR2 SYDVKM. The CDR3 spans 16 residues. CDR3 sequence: CARRTSGGSSTDTQYF. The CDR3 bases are TGTGCCAGAAGGACTAGCGGGGGTTCTAGCACAGATACGCAGTATTTT.

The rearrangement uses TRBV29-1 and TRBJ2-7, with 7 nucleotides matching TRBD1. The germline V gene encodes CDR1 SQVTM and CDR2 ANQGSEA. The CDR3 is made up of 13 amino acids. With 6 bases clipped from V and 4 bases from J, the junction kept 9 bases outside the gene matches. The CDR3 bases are TGCAGCGTGGCCCAGGGGGAAGGGTACGAGCAGTACTTC. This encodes CSVAQGEGYEQYF.

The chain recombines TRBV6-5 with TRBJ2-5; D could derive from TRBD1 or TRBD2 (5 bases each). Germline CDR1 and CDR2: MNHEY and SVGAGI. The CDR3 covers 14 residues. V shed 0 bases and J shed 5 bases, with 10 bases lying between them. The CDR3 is CASSYSGVGETQYF. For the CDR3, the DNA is TGTGCCAGCAGTTACTCGGGGGTAGGGGAGACCCAGTACTTC.

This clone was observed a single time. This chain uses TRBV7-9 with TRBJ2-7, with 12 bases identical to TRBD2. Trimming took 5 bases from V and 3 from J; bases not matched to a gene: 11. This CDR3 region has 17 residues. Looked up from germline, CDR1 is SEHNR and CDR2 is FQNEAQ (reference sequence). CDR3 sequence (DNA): TGTGCCAGCAGCCCGAGGGGTCCTAGCGGGAGGGGCTACGAGCAGTACTTC. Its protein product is CASSPRGPSGRGYEQYF.

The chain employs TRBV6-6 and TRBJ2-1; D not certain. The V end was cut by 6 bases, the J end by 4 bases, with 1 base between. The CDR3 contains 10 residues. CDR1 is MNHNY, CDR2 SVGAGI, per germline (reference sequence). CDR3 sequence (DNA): TGTGCCAGCAGGTACAATGAGCAGTTCTTC. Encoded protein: CASRYNEQFF.

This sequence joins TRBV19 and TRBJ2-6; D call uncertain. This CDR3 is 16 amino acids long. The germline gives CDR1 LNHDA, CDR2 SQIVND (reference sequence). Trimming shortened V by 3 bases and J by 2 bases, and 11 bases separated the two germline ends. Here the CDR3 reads CASSIGDSAGANVLTF. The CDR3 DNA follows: TGTGCCAGTAGTATTGGGGATTCCGCTGGGGCCAACGTCCTGACTTTC.

This CDR3 reads CASSDPGLAVPGELFF. CDR3 nucleotides: TGTGCCAGCAGCGACCCGGGACTAGCAGTCCCCGGGGAGCTGTTTTTT. The chain joins TRBV6-6 to TRBJ2-2; 9 positions agree with TRBD2. V lost 6 bases, J lost 6 bases, and 11 bases stayed unmatched. This CDR3 has 16 residues. CDR1 and CDR2 (germline): MNHNY, SVGAGI (reference sequence).

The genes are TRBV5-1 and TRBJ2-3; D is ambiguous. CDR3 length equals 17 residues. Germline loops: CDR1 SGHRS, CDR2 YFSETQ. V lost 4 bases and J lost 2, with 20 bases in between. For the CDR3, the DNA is TGCGCCAGCAGCCCCCCGTTACCCCAACTAAACACAGATACGCAGTATTTT. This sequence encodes CASSPPLPQLNTDTQYF.

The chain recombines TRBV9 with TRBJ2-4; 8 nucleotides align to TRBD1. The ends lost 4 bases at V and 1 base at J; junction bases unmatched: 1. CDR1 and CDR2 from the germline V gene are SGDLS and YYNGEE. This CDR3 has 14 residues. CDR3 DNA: TGTGCCAGCAGCAGACAGGGGGCCAAAAACATTCAGTACTTC. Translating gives CASSRQGAKNIQYF. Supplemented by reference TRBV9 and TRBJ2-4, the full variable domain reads DSGVTQTPKHLITATGQRVTLRCSPRSGDLSVYWYQQSLDQGLQFLIQYYNGEERAKGNILERFSAQQFPDLHSELNLSSLELGDSALYFCASSRQGAKNIQYFGAGTRLSVL.

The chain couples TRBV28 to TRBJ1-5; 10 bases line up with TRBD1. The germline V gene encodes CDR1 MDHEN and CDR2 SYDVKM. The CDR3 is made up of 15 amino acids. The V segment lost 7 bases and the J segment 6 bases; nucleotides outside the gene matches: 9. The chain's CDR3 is CASKGGDRGSQPQHF. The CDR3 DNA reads TGTGCCAGCAAAGGCGGGGACAGGGGATCTCAGCCCCAGCATTTT.

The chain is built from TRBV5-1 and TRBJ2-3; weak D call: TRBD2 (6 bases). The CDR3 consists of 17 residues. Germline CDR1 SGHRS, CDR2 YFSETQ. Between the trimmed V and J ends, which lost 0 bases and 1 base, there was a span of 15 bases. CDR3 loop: CASSLGVSGLRTDTQYF. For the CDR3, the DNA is TGCGCCAGCAGCTTGGGAGTCTCAGGACTACGCACAGATACGCAGTATTTT.

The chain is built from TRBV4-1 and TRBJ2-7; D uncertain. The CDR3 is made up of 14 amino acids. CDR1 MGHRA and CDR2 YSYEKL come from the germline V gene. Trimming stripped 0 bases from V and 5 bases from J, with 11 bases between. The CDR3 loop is CASSQDLLEDEQYF. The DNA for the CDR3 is TGCGCCAGCAGCCAAGACCTTTTAGAGGACGAGCAGTACTTC.

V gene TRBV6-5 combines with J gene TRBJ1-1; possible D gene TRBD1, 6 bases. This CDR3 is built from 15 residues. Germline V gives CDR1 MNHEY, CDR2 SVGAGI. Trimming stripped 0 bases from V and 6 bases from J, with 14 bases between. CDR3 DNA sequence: TGTGCCAGCAGTTACTCGTCACAGGGTCTGGCTGAAGCTTTCTTT. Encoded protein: CASSYSSQGLAEAFF.

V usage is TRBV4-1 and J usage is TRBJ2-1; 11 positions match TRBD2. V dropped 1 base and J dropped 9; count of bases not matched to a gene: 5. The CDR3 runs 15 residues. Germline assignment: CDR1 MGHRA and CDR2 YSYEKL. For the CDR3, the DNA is TGCGCCAGCAGCCAAGTACTAGCGGGAGAAAGTGAGCAGTTCTTC. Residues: CASSQVLAGESEQFF.

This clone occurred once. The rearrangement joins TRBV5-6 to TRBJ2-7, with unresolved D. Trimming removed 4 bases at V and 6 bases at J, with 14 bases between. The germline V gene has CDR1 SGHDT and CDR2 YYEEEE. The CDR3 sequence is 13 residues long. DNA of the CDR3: TGTGCCAGCAGCCCCCTAGGGAATGTCGAGCAGTACTTC. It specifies CASSPLGNVEQYF.

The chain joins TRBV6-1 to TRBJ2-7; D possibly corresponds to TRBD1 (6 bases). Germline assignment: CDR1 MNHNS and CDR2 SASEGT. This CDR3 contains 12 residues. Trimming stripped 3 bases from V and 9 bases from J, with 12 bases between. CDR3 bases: TGTGCCAGCAGTGACCAACAGGGTAGGCAGTACTTC. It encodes CASSDQQGRQYF.

The CDR3 coding sequence is TGTGCCAGCAGAAGACAGGGCGGAAACTACGAGCAGTACTTC. It yields the protein CASRRQGGNYEQYF. This chain uses TRBV7-2 with TRBJ2-7; 7 nucleotides agree with TRBD1. The V segment lost 6 bases and the J segment 3 bases; nucleotides outside the gene matches: 8. This CDR3 spans 14 amino acids. Germline V gives CDR1 SGHTA, CDR2 FQGNSA.

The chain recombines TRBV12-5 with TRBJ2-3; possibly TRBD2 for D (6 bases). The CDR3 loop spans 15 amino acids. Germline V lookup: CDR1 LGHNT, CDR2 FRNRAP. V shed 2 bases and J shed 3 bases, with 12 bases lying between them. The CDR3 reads CASGLSGRSTDTQYF. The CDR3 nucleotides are TGTGCTAGTGGTTTGTCGGGGAGGAGTACAGATACGCAGTATTTT. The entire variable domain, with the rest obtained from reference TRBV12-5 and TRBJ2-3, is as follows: DARVTQTPRHKVTEMGQEVTMRCQPILGHNTVFWYRQTMMQGLELLAYFRNRAPLDDSGMPKDRFSAEMPDATLATLKIQPSEPRDSAVYFCASGLSGRSTDTQYFGPGTRLTVL.

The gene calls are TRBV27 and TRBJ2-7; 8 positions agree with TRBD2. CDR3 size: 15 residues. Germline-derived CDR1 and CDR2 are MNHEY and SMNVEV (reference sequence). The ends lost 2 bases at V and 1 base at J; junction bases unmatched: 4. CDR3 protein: CASSLTGLASYEQYF. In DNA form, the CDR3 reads TGTGCCAGCAGTTTAACCGGACTAGCATCCTACGAGCAGTACTTC.

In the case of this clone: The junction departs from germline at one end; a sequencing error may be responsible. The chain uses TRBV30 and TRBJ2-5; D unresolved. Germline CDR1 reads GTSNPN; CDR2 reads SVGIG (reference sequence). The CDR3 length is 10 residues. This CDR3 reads CALDQGTQYF. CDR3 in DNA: TGTGCCTTGGACCAAGGGACCCAGTACTTC.